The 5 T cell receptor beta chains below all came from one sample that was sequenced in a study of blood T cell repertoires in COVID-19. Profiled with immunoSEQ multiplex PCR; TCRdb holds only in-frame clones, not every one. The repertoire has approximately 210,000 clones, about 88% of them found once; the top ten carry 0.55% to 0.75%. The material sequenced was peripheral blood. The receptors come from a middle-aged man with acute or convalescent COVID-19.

The CDR3 bases are TGTGCCAGCAGCGGGAGACTGACCTACGAGCAGTACTTC. This encodes CASSGRLTYEQYF. The rearrangement links TRBV9 to TRBJ2-7; D is unresolved. The CDR3 contains 13 residues. Per germline, CDR1 SGDLS and CDR2 YYNGEE. V was clipped by 3 bases and J by 2 bases, with 9 bases between them.

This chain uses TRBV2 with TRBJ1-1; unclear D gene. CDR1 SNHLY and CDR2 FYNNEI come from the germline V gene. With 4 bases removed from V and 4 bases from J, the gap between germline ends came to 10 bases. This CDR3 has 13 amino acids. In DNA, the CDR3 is TGTGCCAGCAGTGGGCGGATCAGCACTGAAGCTTTCTTT. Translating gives CASSGRISTEAFF.

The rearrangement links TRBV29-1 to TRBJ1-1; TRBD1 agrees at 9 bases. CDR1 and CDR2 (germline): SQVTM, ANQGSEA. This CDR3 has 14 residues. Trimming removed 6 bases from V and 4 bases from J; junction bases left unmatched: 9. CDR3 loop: CSVALTGGVTEAFF. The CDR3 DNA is TGCAGCGTCGCTCTGACAGGGGGGGTCACTGAAGCTTTCTTT.

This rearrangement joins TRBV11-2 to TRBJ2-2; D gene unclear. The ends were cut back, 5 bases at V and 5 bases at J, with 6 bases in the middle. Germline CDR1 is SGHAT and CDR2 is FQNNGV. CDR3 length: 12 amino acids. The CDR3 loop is CASSPGTGELFF. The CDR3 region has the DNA TGTGCCAGCAGCCCCGGGACCGGGGAGCTGTTTTTT.

CDR3 sequence (DNA): TGCGCCAGCAGCCAAGGACAGGGATCCGCCTACGAGCAGTACTTC. Protein product: CASSQGQGSAYEQYF. This chain uses TRBV4-3 with TRBJ2-7, with 7 nucleotides matching TRBD1. J was trimmed by 2 bases and V by 1 base; bases with no gene match: 5. Germline loops: CDR1 LGHNA, CDR2 YSLEER. The CDR3 covers 15 residues.